This TCR beta chain was recorded in a study of neurological immune-mediated disorders (dated by TCRdb to the late 2010s). Some background on the complete study: Among the 35 or so multiple sclerosis patients, relapsing-remitting MS was present in 31 and secondary progressive MS was present in 3. Peripheral blood TCR-beta repertoires from HTLV-I-associated myelopathy (HAM/TSP) patients, multiple sclerosis patients and healthy controls were compared by UMI-based sequencing. Longitudinal samples, technical triplicates and paired sorted CD4+ and CD8+ T-cell subsets, alongside PBMC samples, were included among the approximately 110 TCR-beta libraries. The cohort comprised 68 subjects: approximately 15 HAM/TSP patients, 34 multiple sclerosis patients and about 20 healthy controls. Findings and caveats that apply to the study as a whole: Expanded clones from different subjects shared no identical CDR3 amino acid sequences, which suggests that TCR-beta repertoires were private in all groups. The MS cluster showed no association with clinical or MRI features, and the authors stated that larger cohorts are needed. TCR clonal expansion was highest in HAM/TSP patients and lowest in MS patients, with MS patients falling below even healthy controls. Phylogenetic analysis grouped repertoires from 18 of 34 MS patients into a cluster of related CDR3 sequences, suggesting a possible repertoire-level signature.

cDNA was synthesized by template-switch 5'RACE using a primer carrying a 10-nucleotide random unique molecular identifier by which each TCR transcript was tagged. Every sequencing run covered 15-18 subjects and yielded more than 160 million TCR-beta sequences. The RNeasy kit was used for extraction of total RNA. Using the KAPA Real-time Library Amplification kit, TCR-beta VDJ regions were amplified with primers for the TCR constant region and the 5'RACE anchor. A first PCR added sample indexes and Illumina adaptors, and a second PCR then raised library yield. The roughly 650 bp TCR product was size-selected on a 2% E-gel SizeSelection system after Ampure bead purification. Library quality was checked on a Bioanalyzer, concentration was measured with Qubit, and libraries were quantified with the Kapa Library Quantification kit before pooling. Paired-end 2 x 150 bp sequencing of the libraries was performed on an Illumina HiSeq 2500. To increase sequence diversity, about 23-32% phiX was spiked into each library pool. On the authors' methods: Quality-filtered reads were processed with the UMI-based MiGEC pipeline, and over 85% of raw TCR sequences were removed by the MiGEC pipeline during error correction. VDJ genes were aligned to IMGT germline references, and clonotypes were defined by unique CDR3 amino acid sequence plus V-J genes. Clonal expansion, Shannon diversity and CDR3 relatedness were evaluated with VDJtools (CalcPairwiseDistances, ClusterSamples), while phylogenetic trees were built in CLCbio workbench. Clones with at least 8 unique UMIs were defined as expanded, with this threshold being based on coefficient-of-variation modelling across technical triplicates. The public reads were reanalyzed by TCRdb: fastp trimming at Q25, MiXCR alignment, in-frame beta chains only. CDR3 protein duplicates are merged, each entry listing the most common genes and DNA. For this entry, the V and J calls and clone size follow TCRdb and not the study's own pipeline. The sample profile shows 65,000 to 70,000 distinct CDR3 sequences; about 4% of them were found once. Under 1.5% of the sample is taken by the ten largest.

This clonotype was seen ten or more times. The specificity of this receptor is unknown. The sample holds no much larger clone one base away, and base qualities are not on file. For unsorted PBMC libraries, 2 million PBMCs were used after storage in RNAlater at -80 degrees C until RNA extraction. Multiple sclerosis patients were enrolled in a US clinical protocol under which disease progression was evaluated by magnetic resonance imaging. Peripheral blood underwent Ficoll-Hypaque density gradient centrifugation to isolate PBMCs, which were then cryopreserved in liquid nitrogen. The germline ends are 10 bases apart after V is trimmed by 1 base and J by 6 bases. The CDR3 covers 12 residues, taking in both the cysteine and the phenylalanine. Just CDR3 DNA is preserved here, 36 bases in frame from base 1. The germline V gene (reference sequence) provides CDR1 DFQATT and CDR2 SNEGSKA.

The sample was PBMCs. The source of this sequence is a man between 25 and 39 years old with multiple sclerosis. The chain joins TRBV20-1 to TRBJ2-7; TRBD1 is possibly the D segment (5 matching bases). This receptor carries the CDR3 CSARGPGLEQYF. The DNA sequence is TGCAGTGCTAGAGGTCCAGGGCTCGAGCAGTACTTC.